Described below is a single T cell receptor (beta chain) sequence and its context. Its antigen remains unidentified. These data come from a study of shared clonotypes between healthy human individuals. Findings of the study overall: An anticipated effect of sequencing depth on clonotype sharing among donors was recognized.

Clones were sequenced by immunoSEQ multiplex PCR, and TCRdb holds only the in-frame ones, with some missing. The sample consists of 2.3 million or so clones, roughly 93% of them appearing once. Healthy HIV-negative adults with no recent acute infections or vaccinations were recruited as donors. In germline, CDR1 is SQVTM, CDR2 ANQGSEA. J gave up 8 bases and V 6 bases, and 6 bases lay outside the gene matches. The CDR3 has 12 amino acids. V is TRBV29-1 and J is TRBJ1-4; TRBD1 aligns across 7 bases. Source material: naive CD4+ T cells from PBMCs. Specified subset: CD45RA+ positively selected. This clonotype was obtained from a man between 18 and 29 years old in good health. Some clones in this sample may be carry-over from other donors' samples. CDR3 DNA: TGCAGCGTGACAGGGCTAGAAGAAAAACTGTTTTTT. This encodes CSVTGLEEKLFF.